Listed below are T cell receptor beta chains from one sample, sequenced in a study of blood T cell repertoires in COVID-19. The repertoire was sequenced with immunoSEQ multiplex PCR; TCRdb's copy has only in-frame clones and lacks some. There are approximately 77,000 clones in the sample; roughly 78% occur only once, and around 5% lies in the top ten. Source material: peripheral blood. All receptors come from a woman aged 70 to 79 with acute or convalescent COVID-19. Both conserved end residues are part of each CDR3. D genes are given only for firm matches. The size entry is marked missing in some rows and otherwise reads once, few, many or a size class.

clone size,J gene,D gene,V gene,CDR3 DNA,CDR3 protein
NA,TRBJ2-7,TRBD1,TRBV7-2,TGTGCCAGCAGCTTAGCGGGACAGGGTCGTATGGAGCAGTACTTC,CASSLAGQGRMEQYF
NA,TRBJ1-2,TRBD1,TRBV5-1,TGCGCCAGCAGCCCAGGGACAGGGGTAGTCTATGGCTACACCTTC,CASSPGTGVVYGYTF
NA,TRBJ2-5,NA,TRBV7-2,TGTGCCAGCAGCTTAGCCCGGGAGACCCAGTACTTC,CASSLARETQYF
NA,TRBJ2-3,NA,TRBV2,TGTGCCAGCAGTGCCCCCCCCGGGTCTAGCACAGATACGCAGTATTTT,CASSAPPGSSTDTQYF
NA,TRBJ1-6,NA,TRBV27,TGTGCCAGCAGCTCCCCGGCGCGGCGATCACCCCTCCACTTT,CASSSPARRSPLHF
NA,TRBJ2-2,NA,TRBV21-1,TGTGCCAGCAGCAAAGCGCTAGAGGGGGCTAACACCGGGGAGCTGTTTTTT,CASSKALEGANTGELFF
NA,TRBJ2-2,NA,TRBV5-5,TGTGCCAGCAGCTTGGGCCAGGGATCGAGGAACACCGGGGAGCTGTTTTTT,CASSLGQGSRNTGELFF
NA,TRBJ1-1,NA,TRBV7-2,TGTGCCAGCAGCCGGGGGGGCAGGAACACTGAAGCTTTCTTT,CASSRGGRNTEAFF
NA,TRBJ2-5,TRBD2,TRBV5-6,TGTGCCAGCAGCTTCCCGGGACTAGTGGCGGCCGAGACCCAGTACTTC,CASSFPGLVAAETQYF
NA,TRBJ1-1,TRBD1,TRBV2,TGTGCCAGCAGCCTACAGGGGGACACTGAAGCTTTCTTT,CASSLQGDTEAFF
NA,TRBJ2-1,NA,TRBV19,TGTGCCAGTAGTATAGAGGGGGGTCCGGTTTTATTTCAGTTCTTC,CASSIEGGPVLFQFF
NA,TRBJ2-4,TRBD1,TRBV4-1,TGCGCCAGCAGCCAAGATCCCAGGACAGGGGTAGCCAAAAACATTCAGTACTTC,CASSQDPRTGVAKNIQYF
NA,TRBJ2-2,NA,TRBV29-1,TGCAGCGCCCGTCGGGGGACCGGGGAGCTGTTTTTT,CSARRGTGELFF
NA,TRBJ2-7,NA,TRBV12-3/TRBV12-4,TGTGCCAGCAGTCCCTGGGGGGTGGGAGAGCAGTACTTC,CASSPWGVGEQYF
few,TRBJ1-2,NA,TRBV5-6,TGTGCCAGCAGCTTGCAGGGGAACGATGGCTACACCTTC,CASSLQGNDGYTF
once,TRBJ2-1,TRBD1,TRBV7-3,TGTGCCAGCAGCTTAACCGGGGACAGGGTTTACAATGAGCAGTTCTTC,CASSLTGDRVYNEQFF
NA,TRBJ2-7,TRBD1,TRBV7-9,TGTGCCAGCAGTACCTCGGGACAGCCATACGAGCAGTACTTC,CASSTSGQPYEQYF
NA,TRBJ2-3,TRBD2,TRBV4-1,TGCGCCAGCAGCCAAGGGGCTAGCGGGGGCTTAGATACGCAGTATTTT,CASSQGASGGLDTQYF
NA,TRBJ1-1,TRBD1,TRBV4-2,TGTGCCAGCAGCCGCCGGGACAGGGGGACCATGAACACTGAAGCTTTCTTT,CASSRRDRGTMNTEAFF
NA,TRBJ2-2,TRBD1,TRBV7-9,TGTGCCAGCAGCCGTCGACAGGGGTCCGGGGAGCTGTTTTTT,CASSRRQGSGELFF
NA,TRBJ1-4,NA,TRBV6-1,TGTGCCAGCAGTGAAACTTTGGATGAAAAACTGTTTTTT,CASSETLDEKLFF
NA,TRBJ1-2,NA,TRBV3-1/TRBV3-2,TGTGCCAGCAGCCTTAGGGAGGGCTATGGCTACACCTTC,CASSLREGYGYTF
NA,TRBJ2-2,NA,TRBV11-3,TGTGCCAGCAGCTTTGCGGGGACGAACACCGGGGAGCTGTTTTTT,CASSFAGTNTGELFF
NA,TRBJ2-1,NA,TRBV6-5,TGTGCCAGCAGTTCTCTCTCGGGGGGGACAGGGGAGCAGTTCTTC,CASSSLSGGTGEQFF
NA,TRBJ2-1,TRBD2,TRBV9,TGTGCCAGCAGCGTATCAGCCGGGTATAGCGGGGGGGCCGGTGAGCAGTTCTTC,CASSVSAGYSGGAGEQFF
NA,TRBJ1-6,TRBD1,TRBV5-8,TGTGCCAGCAGGGGACAGGGATCCTATAATTCACCCCTCCACTTT,CASRGQGSYNSPLHF
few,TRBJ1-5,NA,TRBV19,TGTGCCAGTAGTATATTTTGGACAGGCAATCAGCCCCAGCATTTT,CASSIFWTGNQPQHF